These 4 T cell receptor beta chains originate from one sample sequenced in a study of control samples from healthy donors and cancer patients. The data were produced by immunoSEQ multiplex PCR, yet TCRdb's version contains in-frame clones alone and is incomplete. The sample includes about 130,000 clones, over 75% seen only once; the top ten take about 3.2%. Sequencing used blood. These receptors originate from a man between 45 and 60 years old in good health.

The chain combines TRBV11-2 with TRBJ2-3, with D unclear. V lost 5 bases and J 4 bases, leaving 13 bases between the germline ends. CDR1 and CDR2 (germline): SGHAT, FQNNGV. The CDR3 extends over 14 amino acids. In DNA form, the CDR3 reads TGTGCCAGCAGCCCCACGGTTTACCCAGATACGCAGTATTTT. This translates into CASSPTVYPDTQYF.

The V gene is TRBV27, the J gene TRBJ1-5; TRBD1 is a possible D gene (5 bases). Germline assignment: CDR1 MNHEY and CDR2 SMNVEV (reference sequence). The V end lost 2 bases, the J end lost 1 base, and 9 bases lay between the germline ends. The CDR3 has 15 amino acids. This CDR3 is CASSLAGASNQPQHF. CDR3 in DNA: TGTGCCAGCAGTTTAGCCGGGGCGAGCAATCAGCCCCAGCATTTT.

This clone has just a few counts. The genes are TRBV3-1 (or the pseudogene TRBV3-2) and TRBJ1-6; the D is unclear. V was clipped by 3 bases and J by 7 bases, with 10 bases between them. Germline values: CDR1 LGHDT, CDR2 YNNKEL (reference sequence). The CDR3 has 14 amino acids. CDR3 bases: TGTGCCAGCAGCCAGGGAGCATCGAATTCACCCCTCCACTTT. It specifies CASSQGASNSPLHF.

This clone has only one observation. The CDR3 protein is CASSKNGADTQYF. The DNA for the CDR3 is TGTGCCAGCAGTAAGAATGGTGCAGATACGCAGTATTTT. The chain joins TRBV27 to TRBJ2-3; no firm D call. This CDR3 is built from 13 residues. Trimming shortened V by 5 bases and J by 4 bases, and 10 bases separated the two germline ends. Germline assignment: CDR1 MNHEY and CDR2 SMNVEV (reference sequence).